This TCR beta chain came from a study of Ad26.COV2.S vaccination and SARS-CoV-2 variants. Across the study: The vaccine Ad26.COV2.S was put into the muscle once, or twice with 56 days between.

Treatment indicated: roughly 19 received Ad26.COV2.S at low or high dose, single or two shots; a few received placebo; per-sample allocation not given. Day 63 after the first vaccine or placebo injection was the time point for sampling. General study points: Post-vaccination breadth of spike-specific CD8+ and CD4+ T cell responses was reportedly substantial. People who got the vaccine had more spike-specific TCR breadth than people who got placebo.

With regard to this clone: Its antigen is currently unknown.

The data were produced by immunoSEQ multiplex PCR, yet TCRdb's version contains in-frame clones alone and is incomplete. This sample carries roughly 350,000 clones, around 89% of them seen once, and the ten largest clones take 6.4%. Germline V gene data show CDR1 as SEHNR and CDR2 as FQNEAQ (reference sequence). V gave up 3 bases and J gave up 6 bases, with 7 bases separating them. This CDR3 comprises 12 residues. This TCR derives from a person aged 18-65 years who received the Ad26.COV2.S COVID-19 vaccine or a placebo. This rearrangement joins TRBV7-9 to TRBJ2-3, with a possible D match to TRBD1 (6 bases). This specimen was peripheral blood, taken in a trial of Ad26.COV2.S vaccine versus placebo. The CDR3 region has the DNA TGTGCCAGCAGCTTGCAGGGGGATACGCAGTATTTT. This translates into CASSLQGDTQYF.